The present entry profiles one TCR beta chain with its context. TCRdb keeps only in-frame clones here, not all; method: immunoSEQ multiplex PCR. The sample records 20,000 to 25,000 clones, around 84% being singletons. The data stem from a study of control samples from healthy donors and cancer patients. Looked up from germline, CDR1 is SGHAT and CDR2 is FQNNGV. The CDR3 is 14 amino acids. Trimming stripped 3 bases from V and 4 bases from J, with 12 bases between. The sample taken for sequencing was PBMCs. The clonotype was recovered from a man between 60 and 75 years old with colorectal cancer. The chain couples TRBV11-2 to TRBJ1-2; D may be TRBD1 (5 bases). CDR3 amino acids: CASSFQGGPYGYTF. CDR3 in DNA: TGTGCCAGCAGCTTCCAGGGCGGTCCCTATGGCTACACCTTC.